Below are 30 T cell receptor beta chains sequenced from a single sample in a study of blood T cell repertoires in COVID-19. Repertoires were generated with immunoSEQ multiplex PCR, while TCRdb's copy carries only in-frame clones and drops some. The table has some 250,000 clones, around 88% seen once; the top ten hold approximately 2%. Sequenced sample: peripheral blood. The receptors were gathered from a man aged 25-45 years with active or convalescent COVID-19.

The chain recombines TRBV5-1 with TRBJ1-2; D not certain. The CDR3 has 15 amino acids. V lost 4 bases and J lost 1, with 14 bases in between. Germline CDR1 is SGHRS and CDR2 is YFSETQ. CDR3 coding DNA: TGCGCCAGCAGCCCGACCTCGGGTTTTAACTATGGCTACACCTTC. It translates to CASSPTSGFNYGYTF.

The chain employs TRBV2 and TRBJ1-1; perhaps TRBD1 as D (6 bases). V lost 3 bases to trimming and J lost 1 base, with 9 bases between them. CDR1 is SNHLY, CDR2 FYNNEI, per germline. This CDR3 comprises 14 residues. The CDR3 DNA follows: TGTGCCAGCAGTGATATGGGGGCGAACACTGAAGCTTTCTTT. As protein: CASSDMGANTEAFF.

The CDR3 DNA is TGTGCCAGCAGGGACGGGGTAACCGGGGAGCTGTTTTTT. This codes for CASRDGVTGELFF. The rearrangement links TRBV2 to TRBJ2-2; D is perhaps TRBD2 (5 bases). Trimming left V 6 bases short and J 5 bases short, with 10 bases between. Per germline, CDR1 SNHLY and CDR2 FYNNEI. The CDR3 has 13 residues. The entire variable domain, with the rest obtained from reference TRBV2 and TRBJ2-2, is as follows: EPEVTQTPSHQVTQMGQEVILRCVPISNHLYFYWYRQILGQKVEFLVSFYNNEISEKSEIFDDQFSVERPDGSNFTLKIRSTKLEDSAMYFCASRDGVTGELFFGEGSRLTVL.

This chain uses TRBV7-2 with TRBJ2-6, with a tentative D call TRBD1 (5 bases). The CDR3 extends over 15 amino acids. Per germline, CDR1 SGHTA and CDR2 FQGNSA. With 2 bases removed from V and 3 bases from J, the gap between germline ends came to 8 bases. This chain's CDR3 is CASSLSGIGANVLTF. Here the CDR3 DNA reads TGTGCCAGCAGCTTATCAGGGATTGGGGCCAACGTCCTGACTTTC.

The chain uses TRBV6-4 and TRBJ2-7, with TRBD2 matching over 8 bases. There are 15 residues in the CDR3. The germline V gene has CDR1 MRHNA and CDR2 SNTAGT. With V trimmed by 4 bases and J by 3 bases, 8 bases remained unmatched. CDR3 region: CASSAAGGSGYEQYF. CDR3 bases: TGTGCCAGCAGTGCCGCGGGGGGATCGGGCTACGAGCAGTACTTC.

As DNA, the CDR3 is TGTGCCATCAGTGAACGCAGGGTCTATGGCTACACCTTC. Translating gives CAISERRVYGYTF. This sequence joins TRBV10-3 and TRBJ1-2; maybe TRBD1 (5 bases). CDR3 length equals 13 residues. V lost 3 bases to trimming and J lost 4 bases, with 9 bases between them. Germline loops: CDR1 ENHRY, CDR2 SYGVKD.

This sequence joins TRBV5-1 and TRBJ2-5, with a possible D match to TRBD1 (6 bases). V dropped 5 bases and J dropped 4 bases, with 15 bases sitting between them. The germline gives CDR1 SGHRS, CDR2 YFSETQ. CDR3 length equals 14 residues. CDR3 protein: CASSGPGVGETQYF. In DNA form, the CDR3 reads TGCGCCAGCAGTGGCCCAGGGGTTGGAGAGACCCAGTACTTC.

The gene calls are TRBV5-1 and TRBJ1-2; 11 bases agree with TRBD1. Germline V gives CDR1 SGHRS, CDR2 YFSETQ. The CDR3 length is 15 residues. The V and J ends lost 4 bases and 6 bases, in that order; junction bases with no gene match: 8. CDR3 loop: CASSEGQGALDGYTF. CDR3 DNA sequence: TGCGCCAGCAGCGAAGGACAGGGGGCGCTTGATGGCTACACCTTC.

The V and J genes are TRBV29-1 and TRBJ2-7; D gene uncertain. Germline CDR1 is SQVTM and CDR2 is ANQGSEA. With 3 bases removed from V and 2 bases from J, the gap between germline ends came to 5 bases. CDR3 length: 11 amino acids. CDR3 protein: CSVEAAYEQYF. The CDR3 nucleotides read TGCAGCGTTGAGGCCGCCTACGAGCAGTACTTC.

V gene TRBV5-1 combines with J gene TRBJ2-7; D ambiguous. Trimming took off 6 bases at V and 1 base at J, with 14 bases between the two ends. The CDR3 totals 14 residues. CDR1 and CDR2 from the germline V gene are SGHRS and YFSETQ. CDR3 sequence reads: CASTYYPDSYEQYF. In DNA form, the CDR3 reads TGCGCCAGCACCTACTACCCAGATTCCTACGAGCAGTACTTC.

The CDR3, as DNA: TGTGCCAGCAGTGAAAACAGGGTCTCTAATTCACCCCTCCACTTT. This translates into CASSENRVSNSPLHF. This chain joins TRBV6-1 and TRBJ1-6; tentatively, D is TRBD1 (6 bases). Germline values: CDR1 MNHNS, CDR2 SASEGT. Trimming took off 2 bases at V and 6 bases at J, with 11 bases between the two ends. The CDR3 totals 15 residues.

This chain connects TRBV28 to TRBJ2-2; 7 nucleotides agree with TRBD1. The length of the CDR3 is 13 residues. V lost 3 bases to trimming and J lost 6 bases; unmatched junction nucleotides: 1. CDR1 MDHEN and CDR2 SYDVKM come from the germline V gene. CDR3 residues: CASSFQGAGELFF. CDR3 DNA: TGTGCCAGCAGTTTTCAGGGGGCCGGGGAGCTGTTTTTT.

This chain joins TRBV7-7 and TRBJ2-2; 10 bases are a match to TRBD2. The V gene end was trimmed by 1 base and the J gene end by 3 bases; junction bases not matched to a gene: 11. The germline V gene has CDR1 SSHAT and CDR2 FNYEAQ (reference sequence). CDR3 length: 19 amino acids. CDR3 residues: CASSLVLAGTQGYTGELFF. DNA for the CDR3: TGTGCCAGCAGCTTAGTACTAGCGGGGACGCAGGGGTACACCGGGGAGCTGTTTTTT. The complete variable domain, with remaining parts taken from reference TRBV7-7 and TRBJ2-2, reads GAGVSQSPRYKVTKRGQDVTLRCDPISSHATLYWYQQALGQGPEFLTYFNYEAQPDKSGLPSDRFSAERPEGSISTLTIQRTEQRDSAMYRCASSLVLAGTQGYTGELFFGEGSRLTVL.

The rearrangement uses TRBV3-1 (or the pseudogene TRBV3-2) and TRBJ2-7, with TRBD2 matching over 9 bases. CDR3 length: 12 amino acids. Per germline, CDR1 LGHDT and CDR2 YNNKEL (reference sequence). Trimming at V came to 8 bases and at J to 6 bases, leaving 5 bases not matched to a gene. Here the CDR3 DNA reads TGTGCCAGCGGGACTAGCTTCGTCGAGCAGTACTTC. This encodes CASGTSFVEQYF.

The rearrangement uses TRBV6-5 and TRBJ2-7, with 9 bases lining up with TRBD1. CDR1 MNHEY and CDR2 SVGAGI come from the germline V gene. V was pared by 2 bases and J by 9 bases, with 8 bases of the junction left unmatched. This CDR3 region has 14 residues. The CDR3 here is CASSYTGQGAVQYF. CDR3 in DNA: TGTGCCAGCAGTTACACGGGACAGGGAGCTGTGCAGTACTTC.

The genes are TRBV27 and TRBJ2-1, with 11 positions matching TRBD1. CDR1 MNHEY and CDR2 SMNVEV come from the germline V gene (reference sequence). With 5 bases clipped from V and 9 bases from J, the junction kept 9 bases outside the gene matches. The CDR3 has 15 amino acids. CDR3 residues: CASSPGTGGWGEQFF. The CDR3 DNA follows: TGTGCCAGCAGTCCTGGGACAGGGGGATGGGGTGAGCAGTTCTTC.

This sequence joins TRBV6-2 or TRBV6-3 and TRBJ2-7; 7 bases map to TRBD1. Trimming cost V 6 bases and J 2 bases; bases outside gene matches: 4. Germline values: CDR1 MNHEY, CDR2 SVGEGT. The CDR3 is made up of 13 amino acids. CDR3 sequence: CASSGTATYEQYF. CDR3 nucleotide sequence: TGTGCCAGCAGCGGGACAGCTACCTACGAGCAGTACTTC.

The J gene is TRBJ1-5, the V gene TRBV6-5; D is perhaps TRBD1 (6 bases). This CDR3 comprises 15 residues. Germline values: CDR1 MNHEY, CDR2 SVGAGI. Trimming removed 6 bases from V and 3 bases from J, with 15 bases in between. The CDR3 bases are TGTGCCAGCAGCGCTCAGGGGCCCCTCAATCAGCCCCAGCATTTT. It yields the protein CASSAQGPLNQPQHF.

The V call is TRBV7-6, the J call TRBJ2-3; D is unresolved. Trimming pared 5 bases from V and 10 bases from J, leaving 16 bases between. The CDR3 length is 13 residues. Germline loops: CDR1 SGHVS, CDR2 FNYEAQ. The CDR3 spells CASSNAPRGPQYF. The CDR3 DNA sequence: TGTGCCAGCAGCAACGCCCCCCGAGGTCCGCAGTATTTT.

This clone was seen a single time. This chain connects TRBV4-1 to TRBJ2-3; 12 positions match TRBD2. The CDR3 sequence is 16 residues long. V lost 4 bases and J lost 4; bases outside the gene matches: 6. Germline assignment: CDR1 MGHRA and CDR2 YSYEKL. The CDR3 bases are TGCGCCAGCAGCCCCCGCCTAGCGGGGGGGCCAGATACGCAGTATTTT. This translates into CASSPRLAGGPDTQYF.

The CDR3 spells CASSEAQGTNQPQHF. The CDR3 DNA reads as TGTGCCAGCAGTGAAGCACAGGGGACCAATCAGCCCCAGCATTTT. The chain combines TRBV6-1 with TRBJ1-5, with 7 bases that match TRBD1. The CDR3 runs 15 residues. Germline V gene lookup returns CDR1 MNHNS and CDR2 SASEGT. J gave up 3 bases and V 0 bases, and 2 bases lay outside the gene matches.

V gene TRBV19 combines with J gene TRBJ1-1; 7 bases agree with TRBD1. This CDR3 contains 15 residues. Germline V gene lookup returns CDR1 LNHDA and CDR2 SQIVND (reference sequence). V shed 4 bases and J 2 bases; nucleotides not matched to a gene: 7. The CDR3 region has the DNA TGTGCCAGTAGTACGAAGACAGGGAGAAACACTGAAGCTTTCTTT. Amino acids: CASSTKTGRNTEAFF.

The chain uses TRBV29-1 and TRBJ2-1, with TRBD1 matching over 8 bases. V shed 4 bases, J shed 7 bases, and the junction held 9 bases outside the gene matches. Per the germline V gene, CDR1 is SQVTM and CDR2 is ANQGSEA. CDR3 size: 14 residues. The CDR3 coding sequence is TGCAGCGTTGGACAGGACAGGGCAGGGAATGAGCAGTTCTTC. It translates to CSVGQDRAGNEQFF.

This clone was detected a few times. This chain connects TRBV5-6 to TRBJ1-3; 7 positions agree with TRBD1. The CDR3 has 15 amino acids. The junction had 8 bases not matched to a gene; V was cut back by 4 bases and J by 4 bases. The V gene's germline CDR1 is SGHDT and CDR2 YYEEEE. The CDR3 region has the DNA TGTGCCAGCAGCCGATCTCCGGGACAGGGAAACACCATATATTTT. It specifies CASSRSPGQGNTIYF.

V and J are TRBV11-2 and TRBJ2-3; 11 bases fit TRBD1. The V and J ends lost 5 bases and 6 bases, in that order; junction bases with no gene match: 4. CDR1 is SGHAT, CDR2 FQNNGV, per germline. The CDR3 runs 14 residues. The CDR3 sequence is CASSTGTGGDTQYF. CDR3 sequence (DNA): TGTGCCAGCAGCACGGGGACAGGGGGTGATACGCAGTATTTT. The whole variable domain, filled in from reference TRBV11-2 and TRBJ2-3, reads EAGVAQSPRYKIIEKRQSVAFWCNPISGHATLYWYQQILGQGPKLLIQFQNNGVVDDSQLPKDRFSAERLKGVDSTLKIQPAKLEDSAVYLCASSTGTGGDTQYFGPGTRLTVL.

V gene TRBV6-4 combines with J gene TRBJ1-2; D uncertain. Germline CDR1 and CDR2: MRHNA and SNTAGT. V was shortened by 4 bases and J by 8 bases, with 17 bases between the two germline ends. This CDR3 contains 14 residues. CDR3 sequence reads: CASSGAHYLGGYTF. In DNA form, the CDR3 reads TGTGCCAGCAGTGGCGCACACTATCTCGGAGGCTACACCTTC.

V usage is TRBV19 and J usage is TRBJ1-6; D uncertain. V was clipped by 4 bases and J by 13 bases, with 14 bases between them. Germline V gene lookup returns CDR1 LNHDA and CDR2 SQIVND (reference sequence). The CDR3 runs to 13 residues. CDR3 in amino acids: CASSTEPGSPLHF. The CDR3 bases are TGTGCCAGTAGTACCGAGCCAGGTTCGCCCCTCCACTTT.

The genes are TRBV18 and TRBJ2-5, with D perhaps TRBD1 (6 bases). CDR3 size: 13 residues. Trimming removed 2 bases at V and 5 bases at J, with 9 bases between. Germline CDR1 reads KGHSH; CDR2 reads LQKENI. CDR3 in amino acids: CASSPAGAETQYF. In nucleotides, the CDR3 is TGTGCCAGCTCACCAGCAGGGGCGGAGACCCAGTACTTC.

V usage is TRBV27 and J usage is TRBJ1-1, with D maybe TRBD1 (5 bases). Germline assignment: CDR1 MNHEY and CDR2 SMNVEV (reference sequence). The CDR3 runs 16 residues. Trimming took off 5 bases at V and 2 bases at J, with 18 bases between the two ends. The CDR3: CASSAKTETFNTEAFF. DNA for the CDR3: TGTGCCAGCAGTGCAAAGACAGAGACGTTTAACACTGAAGCTTTCTTT.

The rearrangement links TRBV19 to TRBJ2-1, with D maybe TRBD2 (5 bases). Looked up from germline, CDR1 is LNHDA and CDR2 is SQIVND (reference sequence). The V and J ends lost 2 bases and 4 bases respectively, with 21 bases between them. CDR3 size: 18 residues. The CDR3 bases are TGTGCCAGTAGTATACCATATCCTACGGGGTCCCTATACAATGAGCAGTTCTTC. Encoded protein: CASSIPYPTGSLYNEQFF.